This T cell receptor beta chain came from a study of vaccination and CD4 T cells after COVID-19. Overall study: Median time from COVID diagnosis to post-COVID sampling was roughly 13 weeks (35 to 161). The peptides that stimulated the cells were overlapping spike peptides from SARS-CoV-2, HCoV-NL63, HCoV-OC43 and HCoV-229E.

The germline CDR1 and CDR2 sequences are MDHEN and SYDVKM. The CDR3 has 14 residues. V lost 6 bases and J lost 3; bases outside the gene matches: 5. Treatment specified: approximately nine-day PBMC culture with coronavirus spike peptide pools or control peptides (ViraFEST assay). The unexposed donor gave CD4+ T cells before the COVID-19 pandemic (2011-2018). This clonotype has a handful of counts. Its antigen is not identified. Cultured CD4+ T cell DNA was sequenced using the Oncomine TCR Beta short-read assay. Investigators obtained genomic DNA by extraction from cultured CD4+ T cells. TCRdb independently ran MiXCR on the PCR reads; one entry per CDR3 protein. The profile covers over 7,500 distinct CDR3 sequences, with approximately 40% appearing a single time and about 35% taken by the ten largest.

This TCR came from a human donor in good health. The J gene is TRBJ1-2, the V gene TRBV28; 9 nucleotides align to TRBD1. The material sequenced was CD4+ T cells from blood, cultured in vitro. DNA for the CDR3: TGTGCCAGCAGCCATGGACAGGGGTACTATGGCTACACCTTC. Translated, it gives CASSHGQGYYGYTF.